The present T cell receptor (beta chain) was sequenced within a study of cytomegalovirus exposure and HLA in healthy donors. Background on the study: The use of the same platform for the 130 or so validation repertoires and the approximately 690 first-cohort repertoires was reported by a later analysis.

Germline CDR1 is LGHNA and CDR2 is YSLEER. V lost 4 bases, J lost 2 bases, and 14 bases lay in between. CDR3 length equals 15 residues. The data were produced by immunoSEQ multiplex PCR, yet TCRdb's version contains in-frame clones alone and is incomplete. This sample yields 150,000 to 180,000 clones, of which approximately 86% are seen a single time; about 22% belongs to the top ten. Study outcomes and limitations: A few chains linked to CMV were shown in vitro to be specific for CMV antigens.

On this clone itself: Its target is not known.

What was sequenced was PBMCs. The receptor was derived from a man aged 18 to 30 in good health and CMV-seropositive. This chain uses TRBV4-3 with TRBJ1-1; D is undetermined. In DNA, the CDR3 is TGCGCCAGCAGCCCTGAAGGCGGGGTCAACACTGAAGCTTTCTTT. Its translation: CASSPEGGVNTEAFF.